This T cell receptor (beta chain) was captured in a study of T cell repertoires in cytomegalovirus infection. Study as a whole: Evidence of both CMV infection and a matching HLA type came from public TCR beta signatures.

TCRdb reanalysed the reads using MiXCR and keeps one entry per CDR3 protein. The data hold about 310,000 distinct CDR3 sequences, with about 25% observed a single time. Study findings and constraints: Dominant in the ex vivo response were TCR beta clonotypes restricted by HLA-C and specific for CMV. Using cumulative public TCR beta family frequency, the authors identified those who carried CMV together with the relevant HLA.

This clonotype was seen a few times. What it recognizes is unknown. The sequence was obtained from a human donor in good health (CMV status not recorded). Some clones in this sample may be carry-over from other donors' samples. The material was cultured PBMCs, obtained from culture after CMV antigen stimulation.

The CDR3 region has the DNA TGTGCCAGCAGTTACCGGCTAGCGGGAACTAGCACAGATACGCAGTATTTT. It yields the protein CASSYRLAGTSTDTQYF. V usage is TRBV6-2 or TRBV6-3 and J usage is TRBJ2-3, with 9 bases lining up with TRBD2. This CDR3 has 17 residues. Germline V CDR1 and CDR2: MNHEY, SVGEGT. The V gene end was trimmed by 2 bases and the J gene end by 0 bases; junction bases not matched to a gene: 6.